This note documents a single T cell receptor (beta chain) sequence. This entry comes from a study of blood T cell repertoires in COVID-19. Method: immunoSEQ multiplex PCR; TCRdb's copy keeps in-frame clones and lacks some. The sample lists some 210,000 clones; approximately 80% were seen once. The CDR3 contains 15 residues. Germline V gene sequence: CDR1 SGHDT, CDR2 YYEEEE. The trim removed 4 bases at V and 1 base at J, leaving 7 bases unmatched. Sequencing was performed on PBMCs or T cells enriched from blood (not recorded which). The chain recombines TRBV5-6 with TRBJ1-1, with TRBD1 identical over 7 bases. The source is a man aged 25-45 years with acute COVID-19. For the CDR3, the DNA is TGTGCCAGCAGCCCCGACAGGGTGAGGAACACTGAAGCTTTCTTT. Protein product: CASSPDRVRNTEAFF.